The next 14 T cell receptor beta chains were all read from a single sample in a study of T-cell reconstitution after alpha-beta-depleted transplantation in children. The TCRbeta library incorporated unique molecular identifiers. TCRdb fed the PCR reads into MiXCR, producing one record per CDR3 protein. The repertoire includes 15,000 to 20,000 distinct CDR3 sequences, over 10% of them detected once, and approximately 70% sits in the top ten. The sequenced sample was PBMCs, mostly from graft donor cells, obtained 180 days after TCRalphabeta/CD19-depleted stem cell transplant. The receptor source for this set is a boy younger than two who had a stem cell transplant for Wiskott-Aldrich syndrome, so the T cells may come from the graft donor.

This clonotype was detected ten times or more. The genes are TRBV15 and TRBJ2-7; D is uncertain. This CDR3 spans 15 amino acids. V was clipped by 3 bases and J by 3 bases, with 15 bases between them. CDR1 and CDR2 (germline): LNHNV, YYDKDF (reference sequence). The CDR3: CATSSGPQSIYEQYF. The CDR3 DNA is TGTGCCACCAGCAGTGGGCCACAGTCTATCTACGAGCAGTACTTC. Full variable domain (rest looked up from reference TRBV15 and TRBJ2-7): DAMVIQNPRYQVTQFGKPVTLSCSQTLNHNVMYWYQQKSSQAPKLLFHYYDKDFNNEADTPDNFQSRRPNTSFCFLDIRSPGLGDTAMYLCATSSGPQSIYEQYFGPGTRLTVT.

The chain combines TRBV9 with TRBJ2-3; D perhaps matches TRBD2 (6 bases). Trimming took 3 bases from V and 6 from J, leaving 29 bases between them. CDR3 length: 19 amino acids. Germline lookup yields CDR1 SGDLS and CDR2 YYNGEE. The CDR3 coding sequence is TGTGCCAGCAGCGCCCAACAACGGGGGAGCGGTCAAGCAAGGGATACGCAGTATTTT. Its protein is CASSAQQRGSGQARDTQYF.

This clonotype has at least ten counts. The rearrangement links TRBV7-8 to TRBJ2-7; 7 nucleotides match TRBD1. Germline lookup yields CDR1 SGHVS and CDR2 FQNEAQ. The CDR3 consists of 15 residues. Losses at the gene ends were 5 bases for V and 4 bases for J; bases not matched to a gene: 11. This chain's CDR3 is CASSRGQPRTYEQYF. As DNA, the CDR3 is TGTGCCAGCAGCAGGGGACAGCCGCGGACTTACGAGCAGTACTTC.

As DNA, the CDR3 is TGTGCCAGCAGCTTACGGGACCCTCTCATAAACGCCGGGGAGCTGTTTTTT. Its protein is CASSLRDPLINAGELFF. The chain carries TRBV9 and TRBJ2-2; perhaps D is TRBD1 or TRBD2 (5 bases each). Germline V gene sequence: CDR1 SGDLS, CDR2 YYNGEE. V was clipped by 4 bases and J by 6 bases, with 22 bases between them. CDR3 length equals 17 residues. Full variable domain (missing parts from reference TRBV9 and TRBJ2-2): DSGVTQTPKHLITATGQRVTLRCSPRSGDLSVYWYQQSLDQGLQFLIQYYNGEERAKGNILERFSAQQFPDLHSELNLSSLELGDSALYFCASSLRDPLINAGELFFGEGSRLTVL.

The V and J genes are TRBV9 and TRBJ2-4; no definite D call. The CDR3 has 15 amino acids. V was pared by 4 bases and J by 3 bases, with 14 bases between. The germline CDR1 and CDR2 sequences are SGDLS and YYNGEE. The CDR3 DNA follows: TGTGCCAGCAGCCCCCTTGGCGTGGGCAAAAACATTCAGTACTTC. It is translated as CASSPLGVGKNIQYF.

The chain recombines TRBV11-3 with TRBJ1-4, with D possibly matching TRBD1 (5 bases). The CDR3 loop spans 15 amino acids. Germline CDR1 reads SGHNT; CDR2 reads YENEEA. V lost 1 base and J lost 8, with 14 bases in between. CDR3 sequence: CASSLAGMTEEKLFF. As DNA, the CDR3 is TGTGCCAGCAGCTTAGCAGGGATGACGGAAGAAAAACTGTTTTTT. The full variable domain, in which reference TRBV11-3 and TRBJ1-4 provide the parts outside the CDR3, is EAGVVQSPRYKIIEKKQPVAFWCNPISGHNTLYWYLQNLGQGPELLIRYENEEAVDDSQLPKDRFSAERLKGVDSTLKIQPAELGDSAVYLCASSLAGMTEEKLFFGSGTQLSVL.

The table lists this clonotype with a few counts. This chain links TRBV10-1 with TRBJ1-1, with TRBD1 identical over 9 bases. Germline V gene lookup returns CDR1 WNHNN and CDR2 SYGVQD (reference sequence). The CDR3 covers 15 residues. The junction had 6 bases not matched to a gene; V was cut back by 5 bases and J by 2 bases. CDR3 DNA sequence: TGCGCCAGCAGTAACCAGGACAGGGGAAACACTGAAGCTTTCTTT. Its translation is CASSNQDRGNTEAFF.

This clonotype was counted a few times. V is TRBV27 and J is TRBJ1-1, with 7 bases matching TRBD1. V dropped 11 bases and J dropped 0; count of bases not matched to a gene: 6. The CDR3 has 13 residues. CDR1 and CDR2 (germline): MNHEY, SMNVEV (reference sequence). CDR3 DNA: TGTGCCGCTCGACAGGGCGTGAACACTGAAGCTTTCTTT. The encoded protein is CAARQGVNTEAFF.

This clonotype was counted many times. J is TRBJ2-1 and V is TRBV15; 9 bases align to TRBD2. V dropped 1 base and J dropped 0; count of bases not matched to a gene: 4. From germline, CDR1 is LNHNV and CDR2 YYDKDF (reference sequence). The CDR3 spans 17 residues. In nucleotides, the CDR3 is TGTGCCACCAGCAGAGCAGGACTAGCGAGCTCCTACAATGAGCAGTTCTTC. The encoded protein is CATSRAGLASSYNEQFF.

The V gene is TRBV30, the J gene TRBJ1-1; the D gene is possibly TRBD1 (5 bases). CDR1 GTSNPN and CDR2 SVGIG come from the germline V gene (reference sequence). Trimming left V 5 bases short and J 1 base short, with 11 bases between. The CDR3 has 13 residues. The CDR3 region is CAWPPTGNTEAFF. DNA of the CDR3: TGTGCCTGGCCCCCTACAGGGAACACTGAAGCTTTCTTT.

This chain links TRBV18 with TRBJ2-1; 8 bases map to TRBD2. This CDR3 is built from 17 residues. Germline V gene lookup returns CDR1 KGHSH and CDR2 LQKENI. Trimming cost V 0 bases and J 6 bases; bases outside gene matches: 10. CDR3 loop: CASSPPSTGGPRNEQFF. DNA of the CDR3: TGTGCCAGCTCACCACCTTCAACGGGAGGGCCCCGCAATGAGCAGTTCTTC.

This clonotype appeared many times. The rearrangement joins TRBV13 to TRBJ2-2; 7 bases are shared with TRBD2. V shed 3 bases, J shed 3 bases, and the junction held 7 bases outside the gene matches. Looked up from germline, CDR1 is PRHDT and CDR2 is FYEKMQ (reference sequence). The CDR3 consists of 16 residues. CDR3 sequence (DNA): TGTGCCAGCAGCTTCGGTCAGCGGGGTTACACCGGGGAGCTGTTTTTT. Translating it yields CASSFGQRGYTGELFF. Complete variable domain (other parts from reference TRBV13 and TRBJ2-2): AAGVIQSPRHLIKEKRETATLKCYPIPRHDTVYWYQQGPGQDPQFLISFYEKMQSDKGSIPDRFSAQQFSDYHSELNMSSLELGDSALYFCASSFGQRGYTGELFFGEGSRLTVL.

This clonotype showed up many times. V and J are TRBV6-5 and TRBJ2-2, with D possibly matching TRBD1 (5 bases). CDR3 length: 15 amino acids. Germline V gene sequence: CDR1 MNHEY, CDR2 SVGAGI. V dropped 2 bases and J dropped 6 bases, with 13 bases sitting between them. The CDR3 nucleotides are TGTGCCAGCAGTTACGGCAGGGTGATATCCGGGGAGCTGTTTTTT. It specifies CASSYGRVISGELFF.

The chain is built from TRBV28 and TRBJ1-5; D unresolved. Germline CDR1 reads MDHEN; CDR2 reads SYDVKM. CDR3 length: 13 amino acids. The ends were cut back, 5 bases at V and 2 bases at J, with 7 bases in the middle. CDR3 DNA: TGTGCCAGCAGTCGGCTCGGCAATCAGCCCCAGCATTTT. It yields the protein CASSRLGNQPQHF.